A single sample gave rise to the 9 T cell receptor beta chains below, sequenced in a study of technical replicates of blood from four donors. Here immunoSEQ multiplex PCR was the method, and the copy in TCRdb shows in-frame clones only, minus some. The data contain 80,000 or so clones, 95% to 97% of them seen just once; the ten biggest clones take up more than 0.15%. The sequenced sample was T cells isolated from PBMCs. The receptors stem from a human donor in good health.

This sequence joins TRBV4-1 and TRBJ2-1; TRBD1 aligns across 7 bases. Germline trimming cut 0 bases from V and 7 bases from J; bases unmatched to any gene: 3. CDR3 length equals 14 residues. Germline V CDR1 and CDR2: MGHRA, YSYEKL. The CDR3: CASSQETGRNEQFF. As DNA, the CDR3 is TGCGCCAGCAGCCAAGAGACAGGGAGAAATGAGCAGTTCTTC.

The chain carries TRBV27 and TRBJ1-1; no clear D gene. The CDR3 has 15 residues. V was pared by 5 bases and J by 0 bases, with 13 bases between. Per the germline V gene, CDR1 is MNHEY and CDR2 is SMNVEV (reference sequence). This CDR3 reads CASSTSGSMNTEAFF. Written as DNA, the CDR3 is TGTGCCAGCAGTACATCCGGGTCTATGAACACTGAAGCTTTCTTT.

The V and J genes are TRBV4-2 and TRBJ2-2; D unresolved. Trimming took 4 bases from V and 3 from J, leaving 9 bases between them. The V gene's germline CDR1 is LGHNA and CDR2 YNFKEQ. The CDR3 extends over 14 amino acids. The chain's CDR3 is CASSLSTHTGELFF. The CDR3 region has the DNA TGTGCCAGCAGCCTGTCGACTCACACCGGGGAGCTGTTTTTT.

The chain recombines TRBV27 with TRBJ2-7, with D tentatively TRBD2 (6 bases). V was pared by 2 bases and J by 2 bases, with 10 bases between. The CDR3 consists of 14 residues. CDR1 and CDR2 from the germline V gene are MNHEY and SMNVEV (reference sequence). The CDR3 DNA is TGTGCCAGCAGTTTAACGGGAGTCCCCTACGAGCAGTACTTC. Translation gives CASSLTGVPYEQYF.

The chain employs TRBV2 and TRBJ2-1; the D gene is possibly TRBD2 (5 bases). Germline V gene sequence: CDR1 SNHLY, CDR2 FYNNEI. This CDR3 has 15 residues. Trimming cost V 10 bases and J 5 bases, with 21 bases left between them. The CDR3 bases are TGTGCCACCAAGCACGGGGTTAGCGAACACAATGAGCAGTTCTTC. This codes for CATKHGVSEHNEQFF.

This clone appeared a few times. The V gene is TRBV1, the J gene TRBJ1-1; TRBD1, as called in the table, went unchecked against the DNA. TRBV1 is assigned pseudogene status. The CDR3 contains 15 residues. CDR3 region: CTSSLPTGRSDEAFF. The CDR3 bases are TGCACCAGCAGCCTTCCGACAGGACGTTCCGATGAAGCTTTCTTT.

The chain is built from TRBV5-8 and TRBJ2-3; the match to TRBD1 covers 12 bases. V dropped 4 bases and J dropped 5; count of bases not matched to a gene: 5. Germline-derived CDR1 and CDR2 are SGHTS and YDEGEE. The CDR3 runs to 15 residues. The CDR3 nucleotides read TGTGCCAGCAGCCGTGGGACAGGGGGCGGAGATACGCAGTATTTT. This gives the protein CASSRGTGGGDTQYF.

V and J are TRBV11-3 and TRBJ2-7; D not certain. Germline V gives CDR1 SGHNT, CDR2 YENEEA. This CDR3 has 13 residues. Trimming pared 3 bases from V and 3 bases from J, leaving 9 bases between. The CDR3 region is CASSFQNSYEQYF. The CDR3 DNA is TGTGCCAGCAGCTTTCAAAACAGCTACGAGCAGTACTTC.

This CDR3 reads CASSEMFGQGRETQYF. Here the CDR3 DNA reads TGTGCCAGCAGTGAGATGTTCGGGCAGGGTAGGGAGACCCAGTACTTC. This chain uses TRBV6-1 with TRBJ2-5, with D possibly being TRBD1 (5 bases). Germline CDR1 is MNHNS and CDR2 is SASEGT. V was shortened by 3 bases and J by 5 bases, with 19 bases between the two germline ends. The CDR3 runs to 16 residues.